Following are 13 T cell receptor beta chains from one sample sequenced in a study of regulatory T cells in long-lasting Graves disease. Construction of the TCR beta libraries employed iRepertoire HTBI primers in conjunction with Arm-PCR of CDR3 regions. MiXCR was run by TCRdb on the multiplex PCR reads, yielding one entry per CDR3 protein. The sample contains some 450,000 distinct CDR3 sequences, roughly a quarter of which appear only once. Specified time point: persistent/refractory GD, antithyroid drugs over 5 years with positive TRAb. RNA from PBMCs was the source of the TCR library. The starting material was peripheral blood mononuclear cells (PBMCs), obtained when the disease was refractory, from a patient treated with antithyroid drugs. These receptors all stem from a female donor with Graves disease.

There are a few counts of this clonotype. This chain links TRBV28 with TRBJ2-6, with 8 bases fitting TRBD1. CDR3 length: 19 amino acids. Per germline, CDR1 MDHEN and CDR2 SYDVKM. With 3 bases clipped from V and 4 bases from J, the junction kept 14 bases outside the gene matches. The DNA of the CDR3 is TGTGCCAGCAGTTTCCGAACTGGGACAGGCTCTAAGGGGGCCAACGTCCTGACTTTC. Amino acids: CASSFRTGTGSKGANVLTF.

The gene calls are TRBV7-8 and TRBJ1-4; TRBD1 matches 9 bases. The CDR3 is 15 residues long. The junction had 8 bases not matched to a gene; V was cut back by 4 bases and J by 8 bases. Germline CDR1 and CDR2: SGHVS and FQNEAQ. CDR3 amino acids: CASSSRTGAREKLFF. The DNA of the CDR3 is TGTGCCAGCAGCTCCCGGACAGGGGCTCGGGAAAAACTGTTTTTT.

Notes on this clonotype: As the CDR3 is not closed by the conserved phenylalanine or tryptophan, this likely results from a read error. The chain links TRBV30 to TRBJ2-7; TRBD1 aligns across 8 bases. V gave up 5 bases and J gave up 4 bases; unmatched junction bases: 7. The germline V gene has CDR1 GTSNPN and CDR2 SVGIG (reference sequence). The CDR3 totals 13 residues. The DNA of the CDR3 is TGTGCCTGGGCGGCAGGGGGCCATTACGAGCAGTACTTG. Protein sequence: CAWAAGGHYEQYL.

The rearrangement links TRBV13 to TRBJ1-1; TRBD1 agrees at 8 bases. CDR1 is PRHDT, CDR2 FYEKMQ, per germline (reference sequence). This CDR3 contains 16 residues. After removal of 1 base from V and 5 bases from J, the junction contained 9 bases not matched to a gene. The CDR3: CASSLEGRGLETEAFF. The CDR3 DNA is TGTGCCAGCAGCTTAGAGGGCAGGGGGCTGGAAACTGAAGCTTTCTTT.

This clonotype has ten or more counts. The chain has TRBV7-3 and TRBJ1-1; D may be TRBD1 (6 bases). CDR1 is SGHTA and CDR2 is FQGTGA in the germline V gene. Trimming took 2 bases from V and 4 from J, leaving 11 bases between them. This CDR3 has 14 amino acids. The CDR3 loop is CASSLGRGGTEAFF. The CDR3 DNA reads as TGTGCCAGCAGCTTAGGCAGGGGCGGCACTGAAGCTTTCTTT. The whole variable domain, filled in from reference TRBV7-3 and TRBJ1-1, reads GAGVSQTPSNKVTEKGKYVELRCDPISGHTALYWYRQSLGQGPEFLIYFQGTGAADDSGLPNDRFFAVRPEGSVSTLKIQRTERGDSAVYLCASSLGRGGTEAFFGQGTRLTVV.

Comments on this clonotype: A single base separates this from a much larger clone, so it may be a read error. Because the CDR3 is missing its conserved closing phenylalanine or tryptophan, this is likely a read error. The chain uses TRBV3-1 and TRBJ1-1; no reliable D call. The CDR3 is 13 residues long. Germline V gene sequence: CDR1 LGHDT, CDR2 YNNKEL (reference sequence). Trimming removed 2 bases at V and 0 bases at J, with 4 bases between. The CDR3 sequence: CASSQTVNTEAFL. As DNA, the CDR3 is TGTGCCAGCAGCCAAACAGTGAACACTGAAGCTTTCCTT.

This clonotype showed up just a few times. The chain is built from TRBV6-2 or TRBV6-3 and TRBJ2-7, with 12 bases aligning to TRBD2. The CDR3 is 15 amino acids. V was clipped by 5 bases and J by 5 bases; unmatched bases: 7. The germline V gene has CDR1 MNHEY and CDR2 SVGEGT. CDR3 bases: TGTGCCAGCAGTCGGACTAGCGGGAAAATAAACGAGCAGTACTTC. Translating gives CASSRTSGKINEQYF.

There are many counts of this clonotype. The chain recombines TRBV11-2 with TRBJ1-1, with D unclear. Trimming stripped 3 bases from V and 0 bases from J, with 8 bases between. The CDR3 has 14 amino acids. Germline lookup yields CDR1 SGHAT and CDR2 FQNNGV. The CDR3 DNA sequence: TGTGCCAGCAGCTTTCGGACGGTGAACACTGAAGCTTTCTTT. Protein: CASSFRTVNTEAFF.

The table lists this clonotype with many counts. The chain employs TRBV2 and TRBJ2-4; no firm D call. In germline, CDR1 is SNHLY, CDR2 FYNNEI. V lost 0 bases, J lost 2 bases, and 8 bases lay in between. The CDR3 sequence is 15 residues long. The CDR3 DNA is TGTGCCAGCAGTGAAGCGCGAGAATCCAAAAACATTCAGTACTTC. It encodes CASSEARESKNIQYF.

The chain combines TRBV20-1 with TRBJ2-7; 8 bases are a match to TRBD2. Germline V lookup: CDR1 DFQATT, CDR2 SNEGSKA (reference sequence). The CDR3 is 13 residues long. V lost 6 bases to trimming and J lost 3 bases; unmatched junction nucleotides: 7. The CDR3 DNA is TGCAGTGCCATAGCGGGACCCCGCTACGAGCAGTACTTC. Protein sequence: CSAIAGPRYEQYF.

This clonotype was found a few times. The chain links TRBV7-2 to TRBJ1-4; D ambiguous. Trimming stripped 6 bases from V and 6 bases from J, with 17 bases between. Germline V gives CDR1 SGHTA, CDR2 FQGNSA. The CDR3 spans 15 residues. The chain's CDR3 is CASSHTVIGDEKLFF. CDR3 DNA: TGTGCCAGCAGTCATACCGTCATTGGAGATGAAAAACTGTTTTTT.

Regarding this clonotype: A much larger clonotype is one base distant, so this may be a read error. Since the CDR3 does not end with the conserved phenylalanine or tryptophan, this likely comes from a read error. The chain has TRBV6-1 and TRBJ1-1; D remains unclear. This CDR3 contains 16 residues. The germline V gene encodes CDR1 MNHNS and CDR2 SASEGT. Trimming removed 2 bases at V and 2 bases at J, with 15 bases between. The CDR3: CASSEKWRVRNTEAFL. The CDR3 DNA reads TGTGCCAGCAGTGAAAAGTGGAGGGTGCGAAACACTGAAGCTTTCCTT.

The chain uses TRBV7-2 and TRBJ2-7, with D possibly called TRBD1 or TRBD2 (5 bases each). Deletions cut 1 base from V and 2 bases from J, with 12 bases between. CDR1 and CDR2 (germline): SGHTA, FQGNSA. This CDR3 is 15 amino acids long. The CDR3 reads CASSLGPGTAYEQYF. DNA of the CDR3: TGTGCCAGCAGCTTAGGCCCCGGGACGGCCTACGAGCAGTACTTC.